The 9 T cell receptor beta chains presented below share a single source sample, sequenced in a study of control samples from healthy donors and cancer patients. This table comes from immunoSEQ multiplex PCR, and its TCRdb copy is limited to in-frame clones, with some not included. This table holds 100,000 to 150,000 clones, over 75% found once. The sample taken for sequencing was blood. The source of these receptors is a man aged 18 to 29 in good health.

The V and J genes are TRBV5-1 and TRBJ2-1, with 11 positions matching TRBD2. The CDR3 is made up of 19 amino acids. V was clipped by 0 bases and J by 3 bases; unmatched bases: 11. The germline V gene has CDR1 SGHRS and CDR2 YFSETQ. The CDR3: CASSLALLAGEGDYNEQFF. For the CDR3, the DNA is TGCGCCAGCAGCTTGGCCCTACTAGCGGGAGAGGGAGACTACAATGAGCAGTTCTTC.

The chain combines TRBV6-1 with TRBJ1-2; no definite D call. Germline V gene data show CDR1 as MNHNS and CDR2 as SASEGT. The CDR3 runs to 14 residues. V was clipped by 0 bases and J by 9 bases, with 14 bases between them. The CDR3 sequence is CASSEALRGARYTF. Written as DNA, the CDR3 is TGTGCCAGCAGTGAAGCTCTGCGGGGTGCACGCTACACCTTC.

This chain uses TRBV11-1 with TRBJ1-1; D is possibly TRBD1 (6 bases). The CDR3 has 13 residues. Germline V gives CDR1 SGHAT, CDR2 FQDESV (reference sequence). Trimming removed 4 bases from V and 3 bases from J, with 9 bases in between. The CDR3 loop reads CASSWGHHTEAFF. CDR3 nucleotide sequence: TGTGCCAGCAGCTGGGGACATCACACTGAAGCTTTCTTT.

This clone appeared a single time. This chain joins TRBV6-5 and TRBJ2-2, with TRBD1 identical over 10 bases. With 4 bases clipped from V and 7 bases from J, the junction kept 3 bases outside the gene matches. From germline, CDR1 is MNHEY and CDR2 SVGAGI. The CDR3 is 14 residues long. CDR3 sequence reads: CASSLDRGNGELFF. CDR3 DNA: TGTGCCAGCAGTTTGGACAGGGGGAACGGGGAGCTGTTTTTT.

The chain recombines TRBV10-3 with TRBJ1-1; D gene unclear. Trimming took 10 bases from V and 3 from J, leaving 9 bases between them. This CDR3 has 11 amino acids. Germline V lookup: CDR1 ENHRY, CDR2 SYGVKD. The CDR3: CATIRDTEAFF. In DNA, the CDR3 is TGTGCCACCATACGAGACACTGAAGCTTTCTTT.

V is TRBV20-1 and J is TRBJ2-5; maybe TRBD2 (6 bases). The V and J ends lost 3 bases and 4 bases respectively, with 12 bases between them. Looked up from germline, CDR1 is DFQATT and CDR2 is SNEGSKA (reference sequence). The CDR3 has 13 amino acids. DNA for the CDR3: TGCAGTGCTAGTGGGACTCGCGGAGAGACCCAGTACTTC. Protein: CSASGTRGETQYF.

The sample holds one count of this clone. V gene TRBV20-1 combines with J gene TRBJ1-3; D not resolved. The CDR3 sequence is 13 residues long. Germline CDR1 DFQATT, CDR2 SNEGSKA (reference sequence). V was shortened by 3 bases and J by 0 bases, with 6 bases between the two germline ends. CDR3 in amino acids: CSASLPSGNTIYF. The DNA of the CDR3 is TGCAGTGCTAGTTTGCCCTCTGGAAACACCATATATTTT.

This sequence joins TRBV19 and TRBJ1-5, with D perhaps matching TRBD1 (6 bases). The CDR3 contains 16 residues. Between the trimmed V and J ends, which lost 6 bases and 6 bases, there was a span of 21 bases. In germline, CDR1 is LNHDA, CDR2 SQIVND (reference sequence). In DNA form, the CDR3 reads TGTGCCAGTAGGGACCCGGGGCAGGGGAGCGGTCAGCCCCAGCATTTT. Protein product: CASRDPGQGSGQPQHF.

The chain uses TRBV4-1 and TRBJ2-1, with 8 bases identical to TRBD1. J lost 8 bases, V lost 3 bases, and 6 bases had no gene match. The germline gives CDR1 MGHRA, CDR2 YSYEKL. CDR3 length equals 14 residues. The DNA of the CDR3 is TGCGCCAGCAGCCAGGGGCAGGGGGCAGATGAGCAGTTCTTC. This gives the protein CASSQGQGADEQFF.